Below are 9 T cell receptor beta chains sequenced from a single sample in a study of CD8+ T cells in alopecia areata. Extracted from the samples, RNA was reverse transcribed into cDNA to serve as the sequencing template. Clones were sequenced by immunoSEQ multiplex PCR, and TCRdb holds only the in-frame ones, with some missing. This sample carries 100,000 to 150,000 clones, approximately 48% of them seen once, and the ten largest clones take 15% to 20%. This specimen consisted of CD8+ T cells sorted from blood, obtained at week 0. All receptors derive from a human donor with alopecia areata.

This chain's CDR3 is CASSPPGGIKNIQYF. The DNA of the CDR3 is TGTGCCAGCAGCCCGCCAGGAGGGATTAAAAACATTCAGTACTTC. The rearrangement links TRBV7-8 to TRBJ2-4, with a tentative D call TRBD2 (6 bases). The germline V and J ends were trimmed by 5 bases and 4 bases, with 15 bases remaining between them. This CDR3 has 15 residues. The germline CDR1 and CDR2 sequences are SGHVS and FQNEAQ.

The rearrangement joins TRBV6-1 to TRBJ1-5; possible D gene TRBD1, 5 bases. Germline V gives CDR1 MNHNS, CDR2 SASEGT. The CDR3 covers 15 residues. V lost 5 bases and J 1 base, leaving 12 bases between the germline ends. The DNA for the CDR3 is TGTGCCAGCAGTCGACGGGACCTCAGCAATCAGCCCCAGCATTTT. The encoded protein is CASSRRDLSNQPQHF.

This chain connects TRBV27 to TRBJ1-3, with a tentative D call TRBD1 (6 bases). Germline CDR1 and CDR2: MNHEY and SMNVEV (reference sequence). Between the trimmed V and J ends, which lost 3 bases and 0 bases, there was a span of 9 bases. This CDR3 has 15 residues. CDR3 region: CASSFPDSSGNTIYF. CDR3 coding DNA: TGTGCCAGCAGTTTCCCGGACAGCTCTGGAAACACCATATATTTT.

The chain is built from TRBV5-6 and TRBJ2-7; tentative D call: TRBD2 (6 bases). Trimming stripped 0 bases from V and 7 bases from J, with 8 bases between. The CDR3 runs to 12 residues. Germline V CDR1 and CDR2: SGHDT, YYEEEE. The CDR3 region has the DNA TGTGCCAGCAGCTTGGTGGAGGGAGAGCAGTACTTC. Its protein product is CASSLVEGEQYF.

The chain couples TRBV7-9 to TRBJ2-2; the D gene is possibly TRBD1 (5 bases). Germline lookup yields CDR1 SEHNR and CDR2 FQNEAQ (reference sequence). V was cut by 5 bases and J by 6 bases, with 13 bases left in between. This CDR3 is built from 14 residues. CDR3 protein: CASSPSRGPGELFF. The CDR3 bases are TGTGCCAGCAGCCCCTCTAGGGGTCCCGGGGAGCTGTTTTTT. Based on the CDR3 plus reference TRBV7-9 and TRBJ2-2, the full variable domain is DTGVSQNPRHKITKRGQNVTFRCDPISEHNRLYWYRQTLGQGPEFLTYFQNEAQLEKSRLLSDRFSAERPKGSFSTLEIQRTEQGDSAMYLCASSPSRGPGELFFGEGSRLTVL.

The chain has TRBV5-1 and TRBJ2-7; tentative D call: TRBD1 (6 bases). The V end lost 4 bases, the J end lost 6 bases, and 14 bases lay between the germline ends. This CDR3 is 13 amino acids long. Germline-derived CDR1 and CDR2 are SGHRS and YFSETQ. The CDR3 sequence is CASSLKQGFEQYF. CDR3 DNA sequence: TGCGCCAGCAGCCTAAAACAGGGTTTCGAGCAGTACTTC.

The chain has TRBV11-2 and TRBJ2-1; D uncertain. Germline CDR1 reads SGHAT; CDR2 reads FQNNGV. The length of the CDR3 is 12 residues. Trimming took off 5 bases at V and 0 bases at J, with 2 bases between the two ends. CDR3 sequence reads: CASSPSYNEQFF. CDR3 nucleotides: TGTGCCAGCAGCCCCTCCTACAATGAGCAGTTCTTC. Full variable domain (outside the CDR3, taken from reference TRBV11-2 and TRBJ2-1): EAGVAQSPRYKIIEKRQSVAFWCNPISGHATLYWYQQILGQGPKLLIQFQNNGVVDDSQLPKDRFSAERLKGVDSTLKIQPAKLEDSAVYLCASSPSYNEQFFGPGTRLTVL.

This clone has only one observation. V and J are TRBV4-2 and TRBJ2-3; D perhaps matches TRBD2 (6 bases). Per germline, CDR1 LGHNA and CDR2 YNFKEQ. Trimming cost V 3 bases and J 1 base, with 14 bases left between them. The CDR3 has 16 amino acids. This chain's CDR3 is CASSHISGAGTDTQYF. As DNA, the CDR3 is TGTGCCAGCAGCCATATTAGCGGTGCGGGCACAGATACGCAGTATTTT.

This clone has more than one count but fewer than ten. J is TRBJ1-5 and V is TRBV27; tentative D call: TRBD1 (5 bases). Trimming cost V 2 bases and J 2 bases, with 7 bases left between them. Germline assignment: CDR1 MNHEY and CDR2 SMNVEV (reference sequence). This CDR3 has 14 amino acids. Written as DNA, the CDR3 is TGTGCCAGCAGTTTACAGGGTCGCAATCAGCCCCAGCATTTT. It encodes CASSLQGRNQPQHF.